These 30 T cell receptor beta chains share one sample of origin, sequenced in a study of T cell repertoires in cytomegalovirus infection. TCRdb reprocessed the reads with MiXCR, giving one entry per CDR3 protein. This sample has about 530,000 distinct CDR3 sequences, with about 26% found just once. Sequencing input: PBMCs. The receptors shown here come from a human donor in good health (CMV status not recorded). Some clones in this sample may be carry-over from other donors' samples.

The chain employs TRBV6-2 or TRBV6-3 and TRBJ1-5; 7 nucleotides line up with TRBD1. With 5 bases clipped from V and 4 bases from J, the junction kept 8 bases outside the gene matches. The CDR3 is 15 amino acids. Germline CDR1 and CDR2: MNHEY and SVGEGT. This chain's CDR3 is CASSQGQTYNQPQHF. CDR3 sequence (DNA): TGTGCCAGCAGTCAGGGACAGACTTATAATCAGCCCCAGCATTTT.

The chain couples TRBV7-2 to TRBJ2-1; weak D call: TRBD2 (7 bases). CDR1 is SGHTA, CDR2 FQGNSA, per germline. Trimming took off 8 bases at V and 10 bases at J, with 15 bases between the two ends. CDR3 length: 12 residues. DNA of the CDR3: TGTGCCAGCGGCCGGGGGGCTGTAGAGCAGTTCTTC. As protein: CASGRGAVEQFF.

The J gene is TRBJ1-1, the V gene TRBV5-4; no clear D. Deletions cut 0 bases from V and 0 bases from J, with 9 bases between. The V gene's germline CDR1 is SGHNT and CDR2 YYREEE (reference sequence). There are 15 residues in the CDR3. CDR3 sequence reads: CASSLERTMNTEAFF. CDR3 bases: TGTGCCAGCAGCTTGGAGCGGACGATGAACACTGAAGCTTTCTTT.

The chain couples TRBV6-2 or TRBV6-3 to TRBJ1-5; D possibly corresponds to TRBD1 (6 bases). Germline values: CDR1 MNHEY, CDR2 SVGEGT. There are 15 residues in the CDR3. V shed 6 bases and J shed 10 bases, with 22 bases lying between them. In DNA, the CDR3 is TGTGCCAGCAGACCACTCTACGGGGGGGCTGGCCCCCAGCATTTT. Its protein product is CASRPLYGGAGPQHF.

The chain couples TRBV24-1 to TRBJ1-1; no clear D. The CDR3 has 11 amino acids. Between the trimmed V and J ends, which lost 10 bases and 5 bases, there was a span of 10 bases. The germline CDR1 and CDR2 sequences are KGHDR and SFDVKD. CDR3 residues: CATGRGTEAFF. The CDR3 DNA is TGTGCCACGGGTAGAGGGACTGAAGCTTTCTTT.

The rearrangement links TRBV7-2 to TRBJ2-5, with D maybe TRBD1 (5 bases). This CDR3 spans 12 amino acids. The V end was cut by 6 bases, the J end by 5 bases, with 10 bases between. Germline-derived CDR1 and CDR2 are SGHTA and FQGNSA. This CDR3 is CASSRNRETQYF. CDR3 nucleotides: TGTGCCAGCAGTCGAAACAGGGAGACCCAGTACTTC.

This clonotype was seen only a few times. CDR3 sequence (DNA): TGTGCCAGCCAGGCCTTGAACTCTGGAAACACCATATATTTT. This encodes CASQALNSGNTIYF. This chain links TRBV12-3 or TRBV12-4 with TRBJ1-3; no definite D call. The CDR3 is made up of 14 amino acids. V was clipped by 8 bases and J by 0 bases, with 11 bases between them.

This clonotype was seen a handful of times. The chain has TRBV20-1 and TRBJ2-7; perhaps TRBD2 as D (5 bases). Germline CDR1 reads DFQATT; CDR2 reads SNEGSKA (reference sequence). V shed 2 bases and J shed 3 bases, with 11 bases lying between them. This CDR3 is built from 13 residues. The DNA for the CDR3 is TGCAGTGCTAGAAGAGCGGCGTTCTACGAGCAGTACTTC. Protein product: CSARRAAFYEQYF.

As DNA, the CDR3 is TGCAGCGTTGGTCGGGGGGTAGCCGCTGAAGCTTTCTTT. Protein sequence: CSVGRGVAAEAFF. The gene calls are TRBV29-1 and TRBJ1-1; D is perhaps TRBD1 (5 bases). Germline values: CDR1 SQVTM, CDR2 ANQGSEA. Trimming removed 4 bases from V and 6 bases from J, with 15 bases in between. This CDR3 spans 13 amino acids.

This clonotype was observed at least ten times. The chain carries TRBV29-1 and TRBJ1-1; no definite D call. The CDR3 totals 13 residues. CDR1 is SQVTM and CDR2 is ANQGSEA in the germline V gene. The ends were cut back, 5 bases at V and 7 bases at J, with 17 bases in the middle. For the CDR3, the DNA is TGCAGCGTTTTAGTAGGACCAGGCAGTGAAGCTTTCTTT. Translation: CSVLVGPGSEAFF.

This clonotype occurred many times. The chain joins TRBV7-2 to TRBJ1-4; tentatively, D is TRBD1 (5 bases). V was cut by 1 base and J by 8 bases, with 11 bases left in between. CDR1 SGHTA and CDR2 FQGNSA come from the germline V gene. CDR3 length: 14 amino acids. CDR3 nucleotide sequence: TGTGCCAGCAGCTTAGTTGCAGGGCACGAAAAACTGTTTTTT. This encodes CASSLVAGHEKLFF.

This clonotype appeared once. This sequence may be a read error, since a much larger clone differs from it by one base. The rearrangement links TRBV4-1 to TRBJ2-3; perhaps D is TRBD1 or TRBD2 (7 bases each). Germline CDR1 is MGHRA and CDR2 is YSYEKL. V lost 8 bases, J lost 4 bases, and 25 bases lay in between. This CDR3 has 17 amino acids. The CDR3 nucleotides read TGCGCCAGCGGCCCCGACGGACAGGCGGCGGGGGCAGATACGCAGTATTTT. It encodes CASGPDGQAAGADTQYF.

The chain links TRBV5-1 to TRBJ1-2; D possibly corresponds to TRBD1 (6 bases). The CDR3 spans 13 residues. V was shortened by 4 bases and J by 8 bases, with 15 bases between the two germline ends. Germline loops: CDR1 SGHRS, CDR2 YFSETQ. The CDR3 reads CASSPTGSGGYTF. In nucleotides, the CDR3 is TGCGCCAGCAGCCCCACAGGGTCTGGCGGCTACACCTTC.

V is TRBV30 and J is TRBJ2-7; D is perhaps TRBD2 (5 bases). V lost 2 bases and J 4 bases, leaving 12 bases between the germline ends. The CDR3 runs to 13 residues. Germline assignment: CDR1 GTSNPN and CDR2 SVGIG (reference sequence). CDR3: CAWSRGRGYEQYF. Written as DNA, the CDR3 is TGTGCCTGGAGTCGAGGGAGAGGATACGAGCAGTACTTC.

The DNA of the CDR3 is TGTGCCAGCACCTACCTAGGACAGGGCGGGCGGATCAAACAGCCCCAGCATTTT. As protein: CASTYLGQGGRIKQPQHF. The chain has TRBV6-2 or TRBV6-3 and TRBJ1-5, with 8 bases matching TRBD1. J was trimmed by 7 bases and V by 7 bases; bases with no gene match: 21. The CDR3 spans 18 residues. Germline-derived CDR1 and CDR2 are MNHEY and SVGEGT.

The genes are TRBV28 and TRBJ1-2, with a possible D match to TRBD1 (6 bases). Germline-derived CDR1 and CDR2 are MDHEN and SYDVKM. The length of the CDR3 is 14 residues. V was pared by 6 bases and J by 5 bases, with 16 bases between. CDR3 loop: CASSQGQKNYGYTF. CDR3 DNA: TGTGCCAGCAGCCAAGGACAGAAAAATTATGGCTACACCTTC.

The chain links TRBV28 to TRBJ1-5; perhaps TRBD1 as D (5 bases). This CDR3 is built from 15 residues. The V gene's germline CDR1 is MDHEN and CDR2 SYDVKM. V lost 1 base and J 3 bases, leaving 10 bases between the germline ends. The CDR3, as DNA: TGTGCCAGCAGTTTATTAGGCAGGGACAATCAGCCCCAGCATTTT. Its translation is CASSLLGRDNQPQHF. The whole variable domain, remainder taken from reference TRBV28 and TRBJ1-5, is DVKVTQSSRYLVKRTGEKVFLECVQDMDHENMFWYRQDPGLGLRLIYFSYDVKMKEKGDIPEGYSVSREKKERFSLILESASTNQTSMYLCASSLLGRDNQPQHFGDGTRLSIL.

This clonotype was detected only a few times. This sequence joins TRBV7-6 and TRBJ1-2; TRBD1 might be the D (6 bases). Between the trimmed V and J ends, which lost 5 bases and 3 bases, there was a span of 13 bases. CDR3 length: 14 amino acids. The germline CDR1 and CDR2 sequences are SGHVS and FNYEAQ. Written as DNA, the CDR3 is TGTGCCAGCAGCCCACTCCGGACAGACTATGGCTACACCTTC. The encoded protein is CASSPLRTDYGYTF.

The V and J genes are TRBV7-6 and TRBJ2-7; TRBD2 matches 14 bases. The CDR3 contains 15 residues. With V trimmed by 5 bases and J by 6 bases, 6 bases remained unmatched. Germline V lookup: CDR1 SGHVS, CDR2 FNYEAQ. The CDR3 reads CASSPRTSGRTEQYF. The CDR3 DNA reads TGTGCCAGCAGCCCGAGGACTAGCGGGAGGACCGAGCAGTACTTC.

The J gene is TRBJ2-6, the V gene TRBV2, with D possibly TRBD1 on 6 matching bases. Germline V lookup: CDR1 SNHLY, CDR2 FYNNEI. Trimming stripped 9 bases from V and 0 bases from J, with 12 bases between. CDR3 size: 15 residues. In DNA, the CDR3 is TGTGCCAGGAGGACAGAGTCCTCTGGGGCCAACGTCCTGACTTTC. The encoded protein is CARRTESSGANVLTF. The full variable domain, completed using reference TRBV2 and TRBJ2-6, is EPEVTQTPSHQVTQMGQEVILRCVPISNHLYFYWYRQILGQKVEFLVSFYNNEISEKSEIFDDQFSVERPDGSNFTLKIRSTKLEDSAMYFCARRTESSGANVLTFGAGSRLTVL.

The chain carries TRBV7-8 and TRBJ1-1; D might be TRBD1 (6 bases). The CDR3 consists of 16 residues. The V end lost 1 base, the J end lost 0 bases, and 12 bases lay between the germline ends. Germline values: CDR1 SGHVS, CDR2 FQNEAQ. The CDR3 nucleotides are TGTGCCAGCAGCTTAGTCGGGGGCAGCCTGAACACTGAAGCTTTCTTT. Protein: CASSLVGGSLNTEAFF.

The CDR3 DNA reads as TGCGCCAGCAGCCAAGATCGAACCCTAGGAAACATTCAGTACTTC. It encodes CASSQDRTLGNIQYF. The chain employs TRBV4-3 and TRBJ2-4; no firm D call. Trimming removed 0 bases from V and 6 bases from J, with 12 bases in between. The CDR3 covers 15 residues. The germline gives CDR1 LGHNA, CDR2 YSLEER.

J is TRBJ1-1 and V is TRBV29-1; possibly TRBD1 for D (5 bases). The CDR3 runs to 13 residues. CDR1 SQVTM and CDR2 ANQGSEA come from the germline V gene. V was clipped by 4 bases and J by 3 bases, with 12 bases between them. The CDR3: CSVGGVKDTEAFF. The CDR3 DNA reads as TGCAGCGTTGGGGGGGTTAAAGACACTGAAGCTTTCTTT.

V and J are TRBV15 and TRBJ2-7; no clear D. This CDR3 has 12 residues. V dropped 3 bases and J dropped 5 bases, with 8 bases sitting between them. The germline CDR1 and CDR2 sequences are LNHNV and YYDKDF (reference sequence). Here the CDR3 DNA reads TGTGCCACCAGCAGGGGGTCAGACGAGCAGTACGTC. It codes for CATSRGSDEQYV.

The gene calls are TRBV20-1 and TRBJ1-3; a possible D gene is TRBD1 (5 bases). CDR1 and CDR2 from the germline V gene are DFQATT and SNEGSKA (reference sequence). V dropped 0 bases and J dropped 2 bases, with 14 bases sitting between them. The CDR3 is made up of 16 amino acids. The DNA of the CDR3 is TGCAGTGCTAGAGATTCCCTTCGGGGGGCTGGAAACACCATATATTTT. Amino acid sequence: CSARDSLRGAGNTIYF.

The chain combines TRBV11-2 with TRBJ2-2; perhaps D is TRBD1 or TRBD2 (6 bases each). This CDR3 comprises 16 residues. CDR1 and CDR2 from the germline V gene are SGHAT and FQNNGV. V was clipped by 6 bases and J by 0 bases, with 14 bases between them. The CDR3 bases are TGTGCCAGCAGTCGCGGCGGGACATCGAACACCGGGGAGCTGTTTTTT. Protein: CASSRGGTSNTGELFF.

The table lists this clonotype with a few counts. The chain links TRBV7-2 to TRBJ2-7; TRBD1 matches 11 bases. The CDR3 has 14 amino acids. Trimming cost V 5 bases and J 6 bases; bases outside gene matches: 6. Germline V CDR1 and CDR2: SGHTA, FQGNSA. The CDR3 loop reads CASSRDRGSGEQYV. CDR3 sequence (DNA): TGTGCCAGCAGCCGGGACAGGGGGTCCGGCGAGCAGTACGTC.

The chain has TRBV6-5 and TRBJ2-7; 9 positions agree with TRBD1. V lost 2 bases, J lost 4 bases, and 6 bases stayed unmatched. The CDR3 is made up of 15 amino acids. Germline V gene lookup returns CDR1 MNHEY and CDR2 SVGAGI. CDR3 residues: CASSYPTGGGYEQYF. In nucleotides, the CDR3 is TGTGCCAGCAGTTACCCTACAGGGGGCGGGTACGAGCAGTACTTC.

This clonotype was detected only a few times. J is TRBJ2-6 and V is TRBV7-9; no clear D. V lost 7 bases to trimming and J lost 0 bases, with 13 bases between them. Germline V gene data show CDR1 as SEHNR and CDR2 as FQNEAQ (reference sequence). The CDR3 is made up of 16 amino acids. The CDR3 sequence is CASKGGSGSGANVLTF. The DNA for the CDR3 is TGTGCCAGCAAGGGCGGCTCCGGCTCTGGGGCCAACGTCCTGACTTTC. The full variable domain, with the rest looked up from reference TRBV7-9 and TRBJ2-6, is DTGVSQNPRHKITKRGQNVTFRCDPISEHNRLYWYRQTLGQGPEFLTYFQNEAQLEKSRLLSDRFSAERPKGSFSTLEIQRTEQGDSAMYLCASKGGSGSGANVLTFGAGSRLTVL.

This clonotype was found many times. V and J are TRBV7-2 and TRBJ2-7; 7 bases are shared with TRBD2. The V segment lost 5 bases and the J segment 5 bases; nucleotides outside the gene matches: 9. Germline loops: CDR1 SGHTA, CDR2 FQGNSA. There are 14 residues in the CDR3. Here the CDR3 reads CASSPGTKYHEQYF. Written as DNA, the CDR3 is TGTGCCAGCAGCCCGGGGACTAAGTACCACGAGCAGTACTTC.